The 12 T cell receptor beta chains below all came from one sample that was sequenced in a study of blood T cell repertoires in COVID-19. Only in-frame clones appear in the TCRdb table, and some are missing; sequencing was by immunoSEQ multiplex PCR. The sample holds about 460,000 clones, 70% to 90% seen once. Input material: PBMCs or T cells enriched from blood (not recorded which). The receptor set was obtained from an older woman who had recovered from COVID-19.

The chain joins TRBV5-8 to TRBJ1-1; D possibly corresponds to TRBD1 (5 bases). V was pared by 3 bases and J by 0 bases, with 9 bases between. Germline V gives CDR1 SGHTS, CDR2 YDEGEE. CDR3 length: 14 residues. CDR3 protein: CASSSRTMNTEAFF. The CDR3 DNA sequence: TGTGCCAGCAGCTCCAGGACAATGAACACTGAAGCTTTCTTT.

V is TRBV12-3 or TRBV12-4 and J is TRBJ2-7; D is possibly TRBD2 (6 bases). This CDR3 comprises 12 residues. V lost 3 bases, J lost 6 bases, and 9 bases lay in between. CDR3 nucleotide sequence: TGTGCCAGCAGTTTTCTGGGAGGCGAGCAGTACGTC. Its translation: CASSFLGGEQYV.

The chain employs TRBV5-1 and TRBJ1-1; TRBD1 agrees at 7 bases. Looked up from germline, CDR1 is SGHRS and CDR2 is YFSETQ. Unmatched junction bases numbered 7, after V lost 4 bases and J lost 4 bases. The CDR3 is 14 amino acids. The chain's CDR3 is CASSLTGTGTEAFF. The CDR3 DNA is TGCGCCAGCAGCCTGACAGGGACCGGCACTGAAGCTTTCTTT. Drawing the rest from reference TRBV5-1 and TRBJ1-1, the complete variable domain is KAGVTQTPRYLIKTRGQQVTLSCSPISGHRSVSWYQQTPGQGLQFLFEYFSETQRNKGNFPGRFSGRQFSNSRSEMNVSTLELGDSALYLCASSLTGTGTEAFFGQGTRLTVV.

As DNA, the CDR3 is TGTGCCAGCAGCCAGGGGGGTTCGGGTGGCTACACCTTC. Encoded protein: CASSQGGSGGYTF. The V and J genes are TRBV3-1 (or the pseudogene TRBV3-2) and TRBJ1-2, with a tentative D call TRBD1 (5 bases). The V gene's germline CDR1 is LGHDT and CDR2 YNNKEL (reference sequence). There are 13 residues in the CDR3. The V end was cut by 3 bases, the J end by 7 bases, with 12 bases between.

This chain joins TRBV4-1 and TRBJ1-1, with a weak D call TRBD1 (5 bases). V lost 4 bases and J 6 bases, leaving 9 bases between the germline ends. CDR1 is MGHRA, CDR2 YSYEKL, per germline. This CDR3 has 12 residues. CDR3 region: CASSLGAAEAFF. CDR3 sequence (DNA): TGCGCCAGCAGCCTTGGGGCAGCTGAAGCTTTCTTT.

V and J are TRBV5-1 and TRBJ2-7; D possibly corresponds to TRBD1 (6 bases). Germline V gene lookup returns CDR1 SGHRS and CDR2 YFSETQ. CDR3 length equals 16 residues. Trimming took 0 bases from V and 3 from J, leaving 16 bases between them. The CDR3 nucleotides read TGCGCCAGCAGCTTGGAAGGCCTGGTACAGGGCTACGAGCAGTACGTC. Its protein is CASSLEGLVQGYEQYV.

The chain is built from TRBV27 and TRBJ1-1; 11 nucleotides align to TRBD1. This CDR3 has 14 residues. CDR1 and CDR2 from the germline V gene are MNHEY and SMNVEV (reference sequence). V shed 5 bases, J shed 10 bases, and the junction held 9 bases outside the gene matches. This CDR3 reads CASSLGQGARGAFF. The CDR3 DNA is TGTGCCAGCAGTCTAGGACAGGGGGCGCGGGGAGCTTTCTTT.

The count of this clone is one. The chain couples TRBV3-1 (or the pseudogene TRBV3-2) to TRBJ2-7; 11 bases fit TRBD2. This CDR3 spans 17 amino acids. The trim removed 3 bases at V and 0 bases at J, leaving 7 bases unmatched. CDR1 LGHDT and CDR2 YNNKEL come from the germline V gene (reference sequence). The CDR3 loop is CASSQKLAGASSYEQYF. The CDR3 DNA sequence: TGTGCCAGCAGCCAGAAACTAGCGGGGGCTAGCTCCTACGAGCAGTACTTC.

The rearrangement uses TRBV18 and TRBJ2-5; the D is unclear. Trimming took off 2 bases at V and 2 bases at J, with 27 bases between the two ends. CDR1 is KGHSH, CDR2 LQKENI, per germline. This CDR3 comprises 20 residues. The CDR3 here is CASSPTWSPIVSRRQETQYF. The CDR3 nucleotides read TGTGCCAGCTCACCAACTTGGAGCCCAATAGTTTCGAGGAGACAAGAGACCCAGTACTTC.

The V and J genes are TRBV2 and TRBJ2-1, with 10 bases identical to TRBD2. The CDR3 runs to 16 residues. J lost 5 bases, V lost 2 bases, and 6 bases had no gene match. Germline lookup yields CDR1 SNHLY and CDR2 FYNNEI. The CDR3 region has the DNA TGTGCCAGCAGTGAAACCCTAGCGGGGGTGAACAATGAGCAGTTCTTC. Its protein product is CASSETLAGVNNEQFF.

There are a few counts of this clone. CDR3 sequence reads: CASSELPSNSPLHF. CDR3 nucleotides: TGTGCCAGCAGTGAACTCCCGAGTAATTCACCCCTCCACTTT. The chain uses TRBV6-1 and TRBJ1-6, with D unclear. Trimming took 2 bases from V and 6 from J, leaving 8 bases between them. The CDR3 totals 14 residues. CDR1 and CDR2 from the germline V gene are MNHNS and SASEGT.

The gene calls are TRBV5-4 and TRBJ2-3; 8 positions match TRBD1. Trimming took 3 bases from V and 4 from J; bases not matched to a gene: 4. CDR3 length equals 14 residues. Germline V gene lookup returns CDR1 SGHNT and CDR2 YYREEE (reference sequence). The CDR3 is CASSWTGSADTQYF. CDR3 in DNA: TGTGCCAGCAGCTGGACAGGGAGCGCAGATACGCAGTATTTT.